What follows is one T cell receptor beta chain and its context. The antigen is undetermined. The sample comes from a study of T cells after posttransplantation cyclophosphamide. Profiled with immunoSEQ multiplex PCR; TCRdb holds only in-frame clones, not every one. The data hold roughly 8,600 clones, with approximately 87% observed a single time. A marrow graft followed busulfan-fludarabine conditioning, with cyclophosphamide on days +3 and +4. Points from the study as a whole: After PTCy, TRB diversity resembled that of CNI/methotrexate controls.

Germline CDR1 LGHNA, CDR2 YSLEER. Trimming cost V 3 bases and J 1 base, with 9 bases left between them. The CDR3 extends over 15 amino acids. This TCR was sampled from a female patient aged 50-59 years who received an allogeneic stem cell transplant from a related donor, was CMV-positive, and had no GVHD. The T cells may partly be graft donor cells. The sequences come from CD4+ T cells sorted from blood, collected approximately 45 months after allogeneic stem cell transplant with posttransplant cyclophosphamide. The genes are TRBV4-3 and TRBJ2-2; possibly TRBD1 for D (5 bases). The CDR3 spells CASSHDTGNTGELFF. The CDR3 coding sequence is TGCGCCAGCAGCCACGATACAGGGAACACCGGGGAGCTGTTTTTT.